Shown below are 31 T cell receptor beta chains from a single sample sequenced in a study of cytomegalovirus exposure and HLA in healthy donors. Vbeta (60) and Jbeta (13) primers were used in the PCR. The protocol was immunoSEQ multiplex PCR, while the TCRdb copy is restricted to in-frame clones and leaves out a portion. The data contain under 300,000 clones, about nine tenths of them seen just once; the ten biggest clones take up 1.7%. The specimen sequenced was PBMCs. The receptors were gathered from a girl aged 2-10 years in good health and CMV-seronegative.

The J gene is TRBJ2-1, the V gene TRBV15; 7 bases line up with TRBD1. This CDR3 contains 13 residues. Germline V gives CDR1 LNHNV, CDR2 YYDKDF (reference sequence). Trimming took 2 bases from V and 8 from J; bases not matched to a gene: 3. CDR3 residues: CATSRSTGDEQFF. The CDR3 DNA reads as TGTGCCACCAGCAGAAGCACAGGGGATGAGCAGTTCTTC.

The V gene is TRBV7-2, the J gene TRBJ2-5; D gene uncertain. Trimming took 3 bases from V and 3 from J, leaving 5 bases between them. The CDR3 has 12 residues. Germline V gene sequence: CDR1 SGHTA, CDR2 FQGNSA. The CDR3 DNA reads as TGTGCCAGCAGCTTCTTCGAAGAGACCCAGTACTTC. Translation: CASSFFEETQYF.

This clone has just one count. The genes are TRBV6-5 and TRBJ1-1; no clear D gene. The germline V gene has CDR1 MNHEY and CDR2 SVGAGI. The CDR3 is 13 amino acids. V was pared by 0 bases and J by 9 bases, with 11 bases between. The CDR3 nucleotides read TGTGCCAGCAGTTACTCGATTACGAGGAAAGCTTTCTTT. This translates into CASSYSITRKAFF.

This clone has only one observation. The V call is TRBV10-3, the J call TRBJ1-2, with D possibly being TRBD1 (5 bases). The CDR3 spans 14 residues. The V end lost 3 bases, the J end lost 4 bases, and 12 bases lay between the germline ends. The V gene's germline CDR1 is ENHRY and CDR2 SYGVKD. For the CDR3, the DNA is TGTGCCATCAGTGACGACAGAGAAGTCTATGGCTACACCTTC. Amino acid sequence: CAISDDREVYGYTF.

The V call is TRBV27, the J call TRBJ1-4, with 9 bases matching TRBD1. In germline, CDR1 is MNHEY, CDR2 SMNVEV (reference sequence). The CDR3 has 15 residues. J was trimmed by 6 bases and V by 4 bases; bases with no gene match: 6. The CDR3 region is CASSSQGAFDEKLFF. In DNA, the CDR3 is TGTGCCAGCAGTTCACAGGGGGCTTTTGATGAAAAACTGTTTTTT.

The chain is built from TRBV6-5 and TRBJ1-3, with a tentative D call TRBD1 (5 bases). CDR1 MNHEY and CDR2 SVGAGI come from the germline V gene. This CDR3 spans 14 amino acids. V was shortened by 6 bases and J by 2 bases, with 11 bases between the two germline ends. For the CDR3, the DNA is TGTGCCAGCAGGACGGGGGGGGCTGGAAACACCATATATTTT. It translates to CASRTGGAGNTIYF.

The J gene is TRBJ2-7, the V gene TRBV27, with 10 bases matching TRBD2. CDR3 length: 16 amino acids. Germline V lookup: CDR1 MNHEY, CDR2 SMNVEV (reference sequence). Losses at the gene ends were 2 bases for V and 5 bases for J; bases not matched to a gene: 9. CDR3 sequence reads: CASSLLSSGRVHEQYF. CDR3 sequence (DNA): TGTGCCAGCAGTTTACTTTCTAGCGGGAGAGTCCACGAGCAGTACTTC.

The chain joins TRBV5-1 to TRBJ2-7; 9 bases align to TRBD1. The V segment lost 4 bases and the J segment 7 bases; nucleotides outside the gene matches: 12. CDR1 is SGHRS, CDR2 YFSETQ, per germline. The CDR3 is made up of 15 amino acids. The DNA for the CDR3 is TGCGCCAGCAGCCTATTACGGACAGGGGACGGGGAGCAGTACTTC. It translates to CASSLLRTGDGEQYF.

DNA of the CDR3: TGTGCCAGCAGTGATTTTTTGCCTAGCGGGAGCGGCGGGGAGCTGTTTTTT. This codes for CASSDFLPSGSGGELFF. The chain carries TRBV2 and TRBJ2-2; TRBD2 matches 10 bases. This CDR3 has 17 residues. Losses at the gene ends were 3 bases for V and 7 bases for J; bases not matched to a gene: 11. Germline CDR1 and CDR2: SNHLY and FYNNEI.

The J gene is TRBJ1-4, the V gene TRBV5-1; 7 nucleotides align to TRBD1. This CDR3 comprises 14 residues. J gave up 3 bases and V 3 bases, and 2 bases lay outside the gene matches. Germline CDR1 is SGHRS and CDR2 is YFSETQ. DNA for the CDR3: TGCGCCAGCAGCTCAGGGGGATCTAATGAAAAACTGTTTTTT. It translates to CASSSGGSNEKLFF.

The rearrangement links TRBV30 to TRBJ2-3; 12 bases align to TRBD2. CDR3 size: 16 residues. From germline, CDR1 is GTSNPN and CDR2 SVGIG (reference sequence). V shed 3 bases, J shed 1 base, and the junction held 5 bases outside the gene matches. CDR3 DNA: TGTGCCTGGAGCCCCGGGACTAGCGGGCGCACAGATACGCAGTATTTT. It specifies CAWSPGTSGRTDTQYF.

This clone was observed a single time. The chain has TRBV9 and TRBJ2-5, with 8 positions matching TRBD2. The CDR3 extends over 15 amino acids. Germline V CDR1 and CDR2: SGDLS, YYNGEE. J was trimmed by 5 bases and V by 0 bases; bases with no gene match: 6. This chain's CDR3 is CASSVVAGGRETQYF. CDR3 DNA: TGTGCCAGCAGCGTAGTGGCGGGAGGTCGGGAGACCCAGTACTTC.

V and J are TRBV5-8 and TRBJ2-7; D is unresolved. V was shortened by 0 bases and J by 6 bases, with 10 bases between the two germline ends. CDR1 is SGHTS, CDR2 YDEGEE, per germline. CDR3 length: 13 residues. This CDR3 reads CASSLGGVAEQYF. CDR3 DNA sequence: TGTGCCAGCAGCTTGGGAGGCGTCGCCGAGCAGTACTTC.

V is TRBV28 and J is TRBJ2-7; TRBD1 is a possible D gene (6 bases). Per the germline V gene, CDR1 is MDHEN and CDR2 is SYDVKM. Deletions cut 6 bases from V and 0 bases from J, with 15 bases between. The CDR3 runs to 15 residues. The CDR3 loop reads CASRSGQGNSYEQYF. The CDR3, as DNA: TGTGCCAGCAGGTCGGGACAAGGCAACTCCTACGAGCAGTACTTC.

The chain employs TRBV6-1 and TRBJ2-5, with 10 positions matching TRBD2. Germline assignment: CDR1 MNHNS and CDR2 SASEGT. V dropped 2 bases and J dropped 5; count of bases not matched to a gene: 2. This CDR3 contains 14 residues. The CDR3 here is CASSELAGGETQYF. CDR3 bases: TGTGCCAGCAGTGAATTAGCGGGAGGTGAGACCCAGTACTTC.

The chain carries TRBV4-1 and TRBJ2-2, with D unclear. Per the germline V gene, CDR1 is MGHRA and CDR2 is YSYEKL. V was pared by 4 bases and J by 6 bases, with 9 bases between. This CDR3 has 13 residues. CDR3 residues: CASSPQGAGELFF. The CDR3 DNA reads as TGCGCCAGCAGCCCCCAAGGAGCCGGGGAGCTGTTTTTT.

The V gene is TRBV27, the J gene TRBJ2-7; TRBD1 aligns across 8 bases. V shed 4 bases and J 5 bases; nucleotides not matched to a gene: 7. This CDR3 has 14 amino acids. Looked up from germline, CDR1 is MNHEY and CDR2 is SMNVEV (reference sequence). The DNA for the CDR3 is TGTGCCAGCAGTTCAAGACAGGGGATCGACGAGCAGTACTTC. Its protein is CASSSRQGIDEQYF.

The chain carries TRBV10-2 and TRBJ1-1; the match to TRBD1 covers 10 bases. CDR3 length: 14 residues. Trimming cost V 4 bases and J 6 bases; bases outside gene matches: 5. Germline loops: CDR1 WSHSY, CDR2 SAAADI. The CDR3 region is CASSAGQGVSEAFF. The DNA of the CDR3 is TGCGCCAGCAGTGCCGGACAGGGGGTGTCTGAAGCTTTCTTT.

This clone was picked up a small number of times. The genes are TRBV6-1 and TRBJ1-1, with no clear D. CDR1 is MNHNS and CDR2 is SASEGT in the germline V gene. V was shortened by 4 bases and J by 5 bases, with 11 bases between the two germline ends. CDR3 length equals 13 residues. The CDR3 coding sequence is TGTGCCAGCAGTGTCGGGGTGGCAACTGAAGCTTTCTTT. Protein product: CASSVGVATEAFF.

CDR3 DNA sequence: TGTGCCAGCAGCCCAGGGGGATTCGGGGAGCAGTACTTC. Translation: CASSPGGFGEQYF. The V gene is TRBV5-4, the J gene TRBJ2-7, with TRBD1 matching 7 bases. The CDR3 spans 13 residues. Trimming at V came to 4 bases and at J to 7 bases, leaving 8 bases not matched to a gene. In germline, CDR1 is SGHNT, CDR2 YYREEE (reference sequence).

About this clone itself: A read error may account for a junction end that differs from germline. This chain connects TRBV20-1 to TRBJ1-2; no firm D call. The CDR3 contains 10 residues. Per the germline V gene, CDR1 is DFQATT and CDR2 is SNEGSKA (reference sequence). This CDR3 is CSARVVNSLF. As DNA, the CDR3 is TGCAGTGCTAGAGTGGTAAACAGCCTCTTC.

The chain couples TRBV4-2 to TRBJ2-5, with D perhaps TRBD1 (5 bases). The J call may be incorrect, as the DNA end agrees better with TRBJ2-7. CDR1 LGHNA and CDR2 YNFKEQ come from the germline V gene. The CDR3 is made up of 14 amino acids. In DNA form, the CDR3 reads TGTGCCAGCAGCCAAGAAGGGGCAGTCTACGAGCAGTACTTC. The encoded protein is CASSQEGAVYEQYF.

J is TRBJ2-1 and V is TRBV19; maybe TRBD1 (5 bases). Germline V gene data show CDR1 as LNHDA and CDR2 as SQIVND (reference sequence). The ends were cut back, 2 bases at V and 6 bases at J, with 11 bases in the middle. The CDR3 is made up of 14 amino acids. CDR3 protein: CASSINRHRNEQFF. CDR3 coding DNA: TGTGCCAGTAGTATAAACAGGCACCGCAATGAGCAGTTCTTC. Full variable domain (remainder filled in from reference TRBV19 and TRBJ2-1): DGGITQSPKYLFRKEGQNVTLSCEQNLNHDAMYWYRQDPGQGLRLIYYSQIVNDFQKGDIAEGYSVSREKKESFPLTVTSAQKNPTAFYLCASSINRHRNEQFFGPGTRLTVL.

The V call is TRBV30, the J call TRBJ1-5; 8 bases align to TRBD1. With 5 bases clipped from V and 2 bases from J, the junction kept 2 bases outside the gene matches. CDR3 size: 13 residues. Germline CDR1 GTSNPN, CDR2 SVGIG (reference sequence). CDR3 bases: TGTGCCTGGGACAGGGGAGGCAATCAGCCCCAGCATTTT. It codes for CAWDRGGNQPQHF.

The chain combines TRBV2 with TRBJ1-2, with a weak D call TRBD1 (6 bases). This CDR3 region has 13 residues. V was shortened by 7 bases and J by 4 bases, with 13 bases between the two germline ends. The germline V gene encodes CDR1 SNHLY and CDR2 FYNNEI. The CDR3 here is CASTEPGVYGYTF. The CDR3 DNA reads TGTGCCAGCACCGAGCCAGGGGTCTATGGCTACACCTTC.

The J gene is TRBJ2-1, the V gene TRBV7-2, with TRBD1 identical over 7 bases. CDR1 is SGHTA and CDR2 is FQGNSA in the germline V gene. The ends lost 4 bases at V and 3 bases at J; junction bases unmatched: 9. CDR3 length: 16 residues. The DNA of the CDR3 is TGTGCCAGCAGCTCCCGGCACGGGACAGACTACAATGAGCAGTTCTTC. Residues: CASSSRHGTDYNEQFF.

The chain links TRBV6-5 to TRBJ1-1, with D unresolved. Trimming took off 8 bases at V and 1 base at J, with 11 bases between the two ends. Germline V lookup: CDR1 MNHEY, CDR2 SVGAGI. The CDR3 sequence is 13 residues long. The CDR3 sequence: CASAARPNTEAFF. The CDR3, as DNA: TGTGCCAGCGCGGCACGGCCGAACACTGAAGCTTTCTTT.

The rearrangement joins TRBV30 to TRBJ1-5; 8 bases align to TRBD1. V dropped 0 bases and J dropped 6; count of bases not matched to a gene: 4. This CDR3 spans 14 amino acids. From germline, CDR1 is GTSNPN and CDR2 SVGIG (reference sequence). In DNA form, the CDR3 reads TGTGCCTGGAGTGTGGGGACAGGTGGTCAGCCCCAGCATTTT. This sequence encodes CAWSVGTGGQPQHF.

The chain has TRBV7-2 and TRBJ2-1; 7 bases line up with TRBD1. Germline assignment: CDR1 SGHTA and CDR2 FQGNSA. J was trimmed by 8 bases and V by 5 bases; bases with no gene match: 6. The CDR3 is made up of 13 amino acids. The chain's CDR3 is CASSPKGADEQFF. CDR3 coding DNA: TGTGCCAGCAGCCCTAAGGGGGCGGATGAGCAGTTCTTC.

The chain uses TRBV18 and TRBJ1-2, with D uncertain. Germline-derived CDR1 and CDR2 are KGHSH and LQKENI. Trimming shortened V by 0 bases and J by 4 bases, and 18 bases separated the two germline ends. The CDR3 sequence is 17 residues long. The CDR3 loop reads CASSPPIGRAGGYGYTF. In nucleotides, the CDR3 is TGTGCCAGCTCACCACCAATCGGTAGAGCCGGCGGCTATGGCTACACCTTC. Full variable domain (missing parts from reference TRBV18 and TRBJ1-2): NAGVMQNPRHLVRRRGQEARLRCSPMKGHSHVYWYRQLPEEGLKFMVYLQKENIIDESGMPKERFSAEFPKEGPSILRIQQVVRGDSAAYFCASSPPIGRAGGYGYTFGSGTRLTVV.

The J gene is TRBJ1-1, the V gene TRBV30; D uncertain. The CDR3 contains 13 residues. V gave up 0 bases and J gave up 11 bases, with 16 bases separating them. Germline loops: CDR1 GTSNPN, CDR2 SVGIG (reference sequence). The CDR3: CAWSVGSRVTAFF. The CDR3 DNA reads TGTGCCTGGAGTGTAGGTTCCCGGGTTACGGCTTTCTTT.